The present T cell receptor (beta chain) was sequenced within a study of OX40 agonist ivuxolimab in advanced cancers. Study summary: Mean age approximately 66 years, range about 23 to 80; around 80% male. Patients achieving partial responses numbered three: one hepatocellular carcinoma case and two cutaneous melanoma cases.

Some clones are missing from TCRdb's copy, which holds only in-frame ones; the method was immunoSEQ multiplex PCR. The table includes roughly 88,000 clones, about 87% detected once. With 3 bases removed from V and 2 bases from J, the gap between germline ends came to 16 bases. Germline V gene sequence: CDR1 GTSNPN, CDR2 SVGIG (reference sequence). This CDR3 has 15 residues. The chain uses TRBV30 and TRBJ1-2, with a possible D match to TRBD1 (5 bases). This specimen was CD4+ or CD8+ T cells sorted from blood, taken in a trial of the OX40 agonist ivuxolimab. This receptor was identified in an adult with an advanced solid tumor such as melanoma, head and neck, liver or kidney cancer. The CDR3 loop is CAWSRRGVGNYGYTF. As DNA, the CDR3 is TGTGCCTGGAGCCGGAGAGGGGTAGGAAACTATGGCTACACCTTC.